This TCR beta chain was identified during a study of T-cell memory formation after mild COVID-19. This clonotype appeared a few times. TCRdb fed the 5' RACE reads into MiXCR, producing one record per CDR3 protein. The sample comprises a few hundred thousand distinct CDR3 sequences, around 19% of which are singletons, and under 25% rests with the top ten. V was clipped by 6 bases and J by 0 bases, with 11 bases between them. Germline V CDR1 and CDR2: KGHSH, LQKENI. The CDR3 totals 14 residues. The chain combines TRBV18 with TRBJ1-1; D may be TRBD1 (5 bases). The receptor was derived from a man aged 18-30 years who had mild COVID-19 (a few samples of this study predate the infection). Cell type and time point are not known. The sample consisted of PBMCs or a T cell subset sorted from them (not recorded which). CDR3 in amino acids: CASSTTGLNTEAFF. Written as DNA, the CDR3 is TGTGCCAGCTCCACCACGGGGCTGAACACTGAAGCTTTCTTT.